This TCR beta chain emerged from a study of blood T cell repertoires in COVID-19. Study details: Acute and convalescent COVID-19 samples came from the United States, Italy and Spain. Nucleic acid was either cDNA or gDNA, and it came from T cells, B-cell-depleted T cells, or PBMCs.

The germline gives CDR1 ENHRY, CDR2 SYGVKD. The CDR3 has 13 amino acids. Deletions cut 8 bases from V and 0 bases from J, with 10 bases between. In the original processing: It was from reference gene primer amplification that nucleated cell counts were estimated. TCRdb's table, derived via immunoSEQ multiplex PCR, lists solely in-frame clones and lacks some. Clonal size and the V and J genes are those of that table, whereas D and trimming came from the DNA. The sample carries some 330,000 clones, roughly 88% recorded once. The sequencing input was peripheral blood. The chain links TRBV10-3 to TRBJ1-2; D not certain. The receptor was isolated from a woman in her forties or fifties with active or convalescent COVID-19. CDR3 DNA: TGTGCCATCTCGGGGAGAACTAACTATGGCTACACCTTC. This codes for CAISGRTNYGYTF.